This T cell receptor beta chain was retrieved from a study of T cell responses to AZD1222 COVID-19 vaccine. V lost 3 bases to trimming and J lost 1 base, with 7 bases between them. This CDR3 contains 15 residues. CDR1 LNHDA and CDR2 SQIVND come from the germline V gene (reference sequence). Study-wide findings and caveats: Seropositive status at baseline applied to only 5 to 7 AZD1222 recipients. Close to half of all spike-specific TCRs reportedly target regions of the variants that are unmutated.

The repertoire was sequenced with immunoSEQ multiplex PCR; TCRdb's copy has only in-frame clones and lacks some. The table records fewer than 200,000 clones, about 87% of them present only once. As concerns this clone: Its antigen remains unidentified.

The sequence was collected from an adult in good health. Sequences were derived from peripheral blood, sampled on day 0 of AZD1222 vaccination. The J gene is TRBJ2-6, the V gene TRBV19, with D hard to call. In DNA form, the CDR3 reads TGTGCCAGTAGTATCAGCCAGTCTGGGGCCAACGTCCTGACTTTC. Protein sequence: CASSISQSGANVLTF.